Listed here are 13 T cell receptor beta chains from one sample, sequenced in a study of shared clonotypes between healthy human individuals. Sequenced by immunoSEQ multiplex PCR; TCRdb stores in-frame clones only, minus some. The sample lists about 980,000 clones, about 80% seen once, with around 1.4% in the top ten. Input material: memory CD4+ T cells sorted from blood. Stated subset: CD45RA-negative fraction. The receptors were sampled from a man younger than 35 in good health.

The J gene is TRBJ1-3, the V gene TRBV2, with 7 positions matching TRBD1. This CDR3 region has 13 residues. CDR1 and CDR2 from the germline V gene are SNHLY and FYNNEI. Unmatched junction bases numbered 6, after V lost 5 bases and J lost 8 bases. The CDR3 sequence: CASSRQGFDTIYF. Here the CDR3 DNA reads TGTGCCAGCAGTCGACAGGGTTTCGACACCATATATTTT.

The chain carries TRBV2 and TRBJ1-4; D is unclear. This CDR3 comprises 14 residues. Germline assignment: CDR1 SNHLY and CDR2 FYNNEI. Trimming took 10 bases from V and 5 from J, leaving 17 bases between them. The CDR3 nucleotides read TGTGCCACCAAACGGGAGACCCAGAATGAAAAACTGTTTTTT. It translates to CATKRETQNEKLFF.

The rearrangement links TRBV6-6 to TRBJ2-7; tentatively, D is TRBD1 or TRBD2 (5 bases each). The CDR3 totals 13 residues. Germline lookup yields CDR1 MNHNY and CDR2 SVGAGI (reference sequence). Trimming removed 2 bases at V and 7 bases at J, with 12 bases between. The CDR3 coding sequence is TGTGCCAGCAGTTACCTGGGTGGGACGGAGCAGTACTTC. Translating it yields CASSYLGGTEQYF.

The chain combines TRBV28 with TRBJ2-5, with 9 bases matching TRBD2. Germline values: CDR1 MDHEN, CDR2 SYDVKM. The CDR3 has 16 residues. V was clipped by 6 bases and J by 1 base; unmatched bases: 9. The CDR3 region is CASSPLGLAGQETQYF. CDR3 DNA sequence: TGTGCCAGCAGCCCCCTGGGACTAGCAGGCCAAGAGACCCAGTACTTC.

This clone has only a few counts. The chain employs TRBV7-6 and TRBJ2-1; D perhaps matches TRBD1 (5 bases). Germline V gene lookup returns CDR1 SGHVS and CDR2 FNYEAQ. CDR3 length: 15 residues. Trimming removed 5 bases from V and 2 bases from J, with 13 bases in between. In DNA, the CDR3 is TGTGCCAGCAGCACAGCAGGGCAAACCTACAATGAGCAGTTCTTC. Residues: CASSTAGQTYNEQFF.

This clone was detected only a few times. The chain links TRBV19 to TRBJ2-5; D may be TRBD1 or TRBD2 (7 bases each). Looked up from germline, CDR1 is LNHDA and CDR2 is SQIVND (reference sequence). V was shortened by 3 bases and J by 4 bases, with 18 bases between the two germline ends. The CDR3 is 16 residues long. This CDR3 reads CASSIPGRGGGETQYF. CDR3 nucleotides: TGTGCCAGTAGTATCCCGGGCAGGGGGGGAGGAGAGACCCAGTACTTC. Filled out from reference TRBV19 and TRBJ2-5, the complete variable domain reads DGGITQSPKYLFRKEGQNVTLSCEQNLNHDAMYWYRQDPGQGLRLIYYSQIVNDFQKGDIAEGYSVSREKKESFPLTVTSAQKNPTAFYLCASSIPGRGGGETQYFGPGTRLLVL.

This clone was observed a few times. This CDR3 is also generated by other DNA sequences in the sample. This chain links TRBV28 with TRBJ1-1; D remains ambiguous. Per the germline V gene, CDR1 is MDHEN and CDR2 is SYDVKM. The CDR3 covers 14 residues. V gave up 1 base and J gave up 0 bases, with 6 bases separating them. The CDR3 spells CASSLLGMNTEAFF. CDR3 nucleotide sequence: TGTGCCAGCAGTTTATTAGGCATGAACACTGAAGCTTTCTTT. Full variable domain (rest looked up from reference TRBV28 and TRBJ1-1): DVKVTQSSRYLVKRTGEKVFLECVQDMDHENMFWYRQDPGLGLRLIYFSYDVKMKEKGDIPEGYSVSREKKERFSLILESASTNQTSMYLCASSLLGMNTEAFFGQGTRLTVV.

The genes are TRBV25-1 and TRBJ2-2; D not certain. Germline loops: CDR1 MGHDK, CDR2 SYGVNS. Trimming left V 2 bases short and J 3 bases short, with 13 bases between. This CDR3 has 16 residues. CDR3 in amino acids: CASSETRPWDTGELFF. In DNA form, the CDR3 reads TGTGCCAGCAGTGAAACACGACCCTGGGACACCGGGGAGCTGTTTTTT. Filled out from reference TRBV25-1 and TRBJ2-2, the complete variable domain reads EADIYQTPRYLVIGTGKKITLECSQTMGHDKMYWYQQDPGMELHLIHYSYGVNSTEKGDLSSESTVSRIRTEHFPLTLESARPSHTSQYLCASSETRPWDTGELFFGEGSRLTVL.

Points on this clone: This sample also contains other DNA sequences that code for the same CDR3. The genes are TRBV10-3 and TRBJ2-2; 9 nucleotides agree with TRBD1. CDR3 length: 15 residues. V lost 4 bases to trimming and J lost 1 base; unmatched junction nucleotides: 1. Germline lookup yields CDR1 ENHRY and CDR2 SYGVKD. CDR3 sequence: CAISGGQGNTGELFF. The DNA for the CDR3 is TGTGCCATCAGTGGGGGACAGGGGAACACCGGGGAGCTGTTTTTT.

This clone was detected a few times. J is TRBJ2-5 and V is TRBV7-2, with no clear D. The germline V gene has CDR1 SGHTA and CDR2 FQGNSA. V lost 4 bases to trimming and J lost 9 bases, with 15 bases between them. The CDR3 has 13 residues. CDR3 protein: CASSSSRISPQYF. In DNA form, the CDR3 reads TGTGCCAGCAGCTCTTCTCGGATCTCTCCCCAGTACTTC.

The rearrangement uses TRBV12-2 and TRBJ1-2. TRBV12-2 is a known pseudogene. The CDR3 consists of 18 residues. The CDR3 DNA reads TGTGCAAGTCGCTTACCTCCCGTTCGGTACCTAGAACCCTATGGCTACACCTTC. Encoded protein: CASRLPPVRYLEPYGYTF.

The rearrangement links TRBV18 to TRBJ2-7, with D unclear. Deletions cut 1 base from V and 6 bases from J, with 10 bases between. There are 13 residues in the CDR3. Germline CDR1 KGHSH, CDR2 LQKENI. The CDR3 spells CASSPLELREQYF. CDR3 DNA sequence: TGTGCCAGCTCACCACTAGAGCTTCGCGAGCAGTACTTC.

This clone showed up just a few times. The chain couples TRBV18 to TRBJ2-7; 7 nucleotides line up with TRBD1. This CDR3 has 14 amino acids. Germline trimming cut 5 bases from V and 2 bases from J; bases unmatched to any gene: 6. CDR1 is KGHSH and CDR2 is LQKENI in the germline V gene. The CDR3 DNA sequence: TGTGCCAGCTCAGCCTTACAGGGGCCCTACGAGCAGTACTTC. Its protein product is CASSALQGPYEQYF.